This record concerns one T cell receptor beta chain sequence. The target antigen is unknown. CDR3 length: 14 amino acids. Trimming removed 4 bases from V and 12 bases from J, with 24 bases in between. Germline loops: CDR1 SQVTM, CDR2 ANQGSEA. TCRdb re-derived calls from the RT-PCR reads in MiXCR, one entry per CDR3 protein. The table includes 650,000 to 850,000 distinct CDR3 sequences, about 14% detected once. The sample is drawn from a study of response to subunit inactivated influenza vaccine. Findings and limits, study-wide: Seasonal influenza vaccination, on each occasion, was suggested by the authors to recruit few new T cells.

The specimen was PBMCs from blood, collected 14 to 15 days before vaccination. The chain has TRBV29-1 and TRBJ1-1; perhaps TRBD1 as D (5 bases). The receptor's source is a man in his fifties who received an inactivated influenza vaccine. CDR3 sequence reads: CSVGDVLQGQSTFF. The CDR3, as DNA: TGCAGCGTTGGGGACGTACTCCAGGGCCAGTCAACTTTCTTT.